What follows are 19 T cell receptor beta chains derived from one specimen sequenced in a study of T-cell memory formation after mild COVID-19. From the 5' RACE reads, TCRdb called clonotypes with MiXCR, one entry per CDR3 protein. The table lists just over 150,000 distinct CDR3 sequences, roughly 31% of them singletons, with around 12% in the top ten. The sample comprised PBMCs or a T cell subset sorted from them (not recorded which). These receptors were collected from an adult woman who had mild COVID-19 (a few samples of this study predate the infection). Cell type and time point are not known.

This clonotype occurred a few times. The chain joins TRBV6-1 to TRBJ2-3, with 7 bases aligning to TRBD2. Trimming removed 4 bases from V and 1 base from J; junction bases left unmatched: 2. The germline CDR1 and CDR2 sequences are MNHNS and SASEGT. This CDR3 comprises 14 residues. The CDR3 DNA is TGTGCCAGCAGTGGAACTAGCGGCACAGATACGCAGTATTTT. Translation: CASSGTSGTDTQYF.

This clonotype was counted a few times. This chain joins TRBV12-3 or TRBV12-4 and TRBJ2-7; D tentatively reads TRBD1 or TRBD2 (5 bases each). The CDR3 contains 14 residues. Trimming removed 7 bases at V and 1 base at J, with 14 bases between. The CDR3 region has the DNA TGTGCCAGCACGGCAAGAGGGGTATCCTACGAGCAGTACTTC. It translates to CASTARGVSYEQYF.

The chain combines TRBV7-2 with TRBJ2-4; TRBD2 matches 7 bases. Germline CDR1 SGHTA, CDR2 FQGNSA. The J segment lost 0 bases and the V segment lost 2 bases, leaving 10 bases of the junction unmatched. The CDR3 runs to 18 residues. The CDR3 reads CASSLRGEAYLAKNIQYF. DNA for the CDR3: TGTGCCAGCAGCTTACGGGGGGAAGCTTACCTAGCCAAAAACATTCAGTACTTC.

The chain is built from TRBV12-3 or TRBV12-4 and TRBJ2-7, with D possibly TRBD2 on 5 matching bases. The CDR3 runs 14 residues. The V end lost 6 bases, the J end lost 5 bases, and 17 bases lay between the germline ends. DNA of the CDR3: TGTGCCAGCAGCCCGCTTTCTGGGAGCAACGAGCAGTACTTC. Translation gives CASSPLSGSNEQYF.

This clonotype showed up just a few times. The V gene is TRBV18, the J gene TRBJ1-1; maybe TRBD1 (5 bases). Germline CDR1 is KGHSH and CDR2 is LQKENI. Trimming stripped 0 bases from V and 1 base from J, with 12 bases between. The length of the CDR3 is 16 residues. The CDR3 is CASSPPQGVGNTEAFF. CDR3 coding DNA: TGTGCCAGCTCACCACCTCAAGGGGTGGGGAACACTGAAGCTTTCTTT.

This clonotype was observed a handful of times. V is TRBV5-1 and J is TRBJ2-2, with D possibly matching TRBD1 (5 bases). The CDR3 is 14 residues long. V gave up 4 bases and J gave up 6 bases, with 13 bases separating them. Germline V gene lookup returns CDR1 SGHRS and CDR2 YFSETQ. CDR3 amino acids: CASSGFLGAGELFF. CDR3 DNA sequence: TGCGCCAGCAGCGGATTTTTAGGGGCCGGGGAGCTGTTTTTT.

This clonotype was seen a few times. V usage is TRBV5-6 and J usage is TRBJ2-7, with D possibly TRBD2 on 5 matching bases. This CDR3 has 14 amino acids. CDR1 and CDR2 from the germline V gene are SGHDT and YYEEEE. V lost 4 bases to trimming and J lost 3 bases, with 14 bases between them. CDR3 residues: CASSQGLGGYEQYF. The CDR3 DNA reads as TGTGCCAGCAGCCAAGGGCTAGGAGGCTACGAGCAGTACTTC.

This clonotype has more than one count but fewer than ten. The rearrangement joins TRBV12-3 or TRBV12-4 to TRBJ2-7; 8 nucleotides align to TRBD1. The CDR3 loop spans 16 amino acids. The trim removed 5 bases at V and 2 bases at J, leaving 11 bases unmatched. The CDR3 reads CASSGSVTGVPYEQYF. CDR3 DNA: TGTGCCAGCAGTGGTAGTGTGACAGGGGTCCCCTACGAGCAGTACTTC.

The chain uses TRBV6-6 and TRBJ2-5; D possibly corresponds to TRBD2 (6 bases). The CDR3 is 13 amino acids. Trimming took off 6 bases at V and 3 bases at J, with 11 bases between the two ends. Looked up from germline, CDR1 is MNHNY and CDR2 is SVGAGI (reference sequence). CDR3 region: CASRAGSKETQYF. CDR3 DNA sequence: TGTGCCAGCAGGGCGGGGTCGAAAGAGACCCAGTACTTC.

The chain joins TRBV20-1 to TRBJ1-1; 10 positions agree with TRBD1. In germline, CDR1 is DFQATT, CDR2 SNEGSKA (reference sequence). The CDR3 has 17 residues. The junction had 12 bases not matched to a gene; V was cut back by 1 base and J by 4 bases. This CDR3 reads CSARVKRQGASGTEAFF. CDR3 sequence (DNA): TGCAGTGCTAGAGTCAAGAGACAGGGGGCCTCGGGCACTGAAGCTTTCTTT.

V usage is TRBV7-2 and J usage is TRBJ2-1, with 12 bases matching TRBD2. Trimming took 5 bases from V and 4 from J; bases not matched to a gene: 9. The germline CDR1 and CDR2 sequences are SGHTA and FQGNSA. The CDR3 runs to 17 residues. The CDR3 region is CASSSHKTSGGYNEQFF. The DNA of the CDR3 is TGTGCCAGCAGCAGCCACAAGACTAGCGGGGGTTACAATGAGCAGTTCTTC. The full variable domain, its missing parts supplied by reference TRBV7-2 and TRBJ2-1, is GAGVSQSPSNKVTEKGKDVELRCDPISGHTALYWYRQSLGQGLEFLIYFQGNSAPDKSGLPSDRFSAERTGGSVSTLTIQRTQQEDSAVYLCASSSHKTSGGYNEQFFGPGTRLTVL.

The V and J genes are TRBV4-1 and TRBJ1-2, with TRBD1 matching 7 bases. The V gene end was trimmed by 4 bases and the J gene end by 6 bases; junction bases not matched to a gene: 8. CDR3 length: 14 amino acids. In germline, CDR1 is MGHRA, CDR2 YSYEKL. The DNA for the CDR3 is TGCGCCAGCAGCCGCACAGGGGAGGTTAATGGCTACACCTTC. Its translation is CASSRTGEVNGYTF.

The chain recombines TRBV20-1 with TRBJ2-1; 11 bases line up with TRBD2. The CDR3 has 16 amino acids. Germline V lookup: CDR1 DFQATT, CDR2 SNEGSKA (reference sequence). The CDR3 spells CSGVGLAGGLIDEQFF. Written as DNA, the CDR3 is TGCAGCGGGGTTGGGCTAGCGGGGGGCTTAATAGATGAGCAGTTCTTC.

This chain joins TRBV20-1 and TRBJ2-7; 12 bases match TRBD1. Trimming removed 1 base from V and 8 bases from J; junction bases left unmatched: 6. Germline lookup yields CDR1 DFQATT and CDR2 SNEGSKA (reference sequence). The CDR3 has 14 residues. The CDR3 region has the DNA TGCAGTGCTAGAGCTGGGACAGGGGGCACCAAGCAGTACTTC. Translated: CSARAGTGGTKQYF.

This clonotype was seen only a few times. The chain joins TRBV5-1 to TRBJ2-7; D is unclear. The germline V and J ends were trimmed by 0 bases and 2 bases, with 9 bases remaining between them. Germline CDR1 is SGHRS and CDR2 is YFSETQ. CDR3 size: 14 residues. CDR3 DNA sequence: TGCGCCAGCAGCTTGGATTATGAACCCTACGAGCAGTACTTC. Encoded protein: CASSLDYEPYEQYF. The whole variable domain, remainder taken from reference TRBV5-1 and TRBJ2-7, is KAGVTQTPRYLIKTRGQQVTLSCSPISGHRSVSWYQQTPGQGLQFLFEYFSETQRNKGNFPGRFSGRQFSNSRSEMNVSTLELGDSALYLCASSLDYEPYEQYFGPGTRLTVT.

This clonotype was detected only a few times. The gene calls are TRBV7-8 and TRBJ2-1; 12 positions agree with TRBD2. V shed 5 bases and J 6 bases; nucleotides not matched to a gene: 5. Looked up from germline, CDR1 is SGHVS and CDR2 is FQNEAQ. The CDR3 loop spans 15 amino acids. The CDR3 loop is CASSPTSGRSNEQFF. The CDR3 DNA sequence: TGTGCCAGCAGCCCTACTAGCGGGAGGTCCAATGAGCAGTTCTTC.

This clonotype showed up many times. V gene TRBV7-9 combines with J gene TRBJ2-5; possibly TRBD2 for D (5 bases). CDR1 is SEHNR and CDR2 is FQNEAQ in the germline V gene (reference sequence). V lost 2 bases to trimming and J lost 2 bases, with 12 bases between them. The CDR3 consists of 15 residues. The CDR3 is CASSLRAAFQETQYF. In DNA form, the CDR3 reads TGTGCCAGCAGCTTAAGAGCGGCCTTTCAAGAGACCCAGTACTTC.

The V call is TRBV5-6, the J call TRBJ1-1; TRBD1 might be the D (6 bases). Looked up from germline, CDR1 is SGHDT and CDR2 is YYEEEE. The ends were cut back, 0 bases at V and 4 bases at J, with 10 bases in the middle. CDR3 length equals 14 residues. The CDR3 DNA follows: TGTGCCAGCAGCTTGGACAGGGTAGGCACTGAAGCTTTCTTT. As protein: CASSLDRVGTEAFF. The full variable domain, its missing parts supplied by reference TRBV5-6 and TRBJ1-1, is DAGVTQSPTHLIKTRGQQVTLRCSPKSGHDTVSWYQQALGQGPQFIFQYYEEEERQRGNFPDRFSGHQFPNYSSELNVNALLLGDSALYLCASSLDRVGTEAFFGQGTRLTVV.

This clonotype has just a few counts. The chain is built from TRBV4-1 and TRBJ2-2; 11 nucleotides align to TRBD2. The V and J ends lost 6 bases and 9 bases, in that order; junction bases with no gene match: 6. CDR3 length: 14 amino acids. CDR1 and CDR2 from the germline V gene are MGHRA and YSYEKL. In nucleotides, the CDR3 is TGCGCCAGCAGAATAGCGGGGGGGCCCCGGGAGCTGTTTTTT. Protein product: CASRIAGGPRELFF.